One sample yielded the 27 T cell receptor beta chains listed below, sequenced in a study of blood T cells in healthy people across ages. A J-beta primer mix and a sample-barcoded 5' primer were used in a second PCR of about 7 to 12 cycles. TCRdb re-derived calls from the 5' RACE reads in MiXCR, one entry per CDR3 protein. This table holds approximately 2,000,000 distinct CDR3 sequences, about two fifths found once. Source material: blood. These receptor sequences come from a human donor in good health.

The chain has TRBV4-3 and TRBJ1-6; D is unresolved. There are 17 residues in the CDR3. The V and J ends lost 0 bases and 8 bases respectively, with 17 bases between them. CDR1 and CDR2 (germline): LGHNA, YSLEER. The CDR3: CASSQDSPGGEDSPLHF. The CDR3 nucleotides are TGCGCCAGCAGCCAAGACTCCCCGGGAGGTGAAGATTCACCCCTCCACTTT.

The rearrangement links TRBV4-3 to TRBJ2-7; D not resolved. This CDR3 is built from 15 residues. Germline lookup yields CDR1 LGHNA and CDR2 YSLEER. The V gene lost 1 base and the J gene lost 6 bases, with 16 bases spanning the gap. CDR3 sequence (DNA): TGCGCCAGCAGCCAAGTAGGCGGCGTCCCTCGCGAGCAGTACTTC. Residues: CASSQVGGVPREQYF.

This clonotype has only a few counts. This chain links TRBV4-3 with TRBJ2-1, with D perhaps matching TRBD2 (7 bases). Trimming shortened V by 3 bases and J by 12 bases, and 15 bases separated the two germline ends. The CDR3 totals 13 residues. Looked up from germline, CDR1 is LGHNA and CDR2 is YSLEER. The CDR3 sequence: CASSQGLGGAQFF. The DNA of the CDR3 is TGCGCCAGCAGCCAGGGCCTAGGGGGGGCGCAGTTCTTC.

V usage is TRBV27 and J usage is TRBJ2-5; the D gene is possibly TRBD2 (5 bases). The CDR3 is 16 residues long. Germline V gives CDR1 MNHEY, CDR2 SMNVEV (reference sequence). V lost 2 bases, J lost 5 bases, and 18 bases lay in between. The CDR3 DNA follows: TGTGCCAGCAGTTTAGATAAGAGCGGAAAACAGGAGACCCAGTACTTC. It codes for CASSLDKSGKQETQYF.

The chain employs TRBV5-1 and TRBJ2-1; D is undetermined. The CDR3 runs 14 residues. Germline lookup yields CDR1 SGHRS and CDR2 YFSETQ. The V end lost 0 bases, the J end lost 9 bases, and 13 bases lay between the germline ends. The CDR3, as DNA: TGCGCCAGCAGCTTGGGGGAAATGTACTCTGAGCAGTTCTTC. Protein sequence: CASSLGEMYSEQFF.

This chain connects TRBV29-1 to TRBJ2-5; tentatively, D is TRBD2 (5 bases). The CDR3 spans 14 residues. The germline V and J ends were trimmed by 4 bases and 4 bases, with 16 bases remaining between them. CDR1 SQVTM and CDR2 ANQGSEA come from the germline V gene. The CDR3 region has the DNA TGCAGCGTTGGACCCGGGGATTTGGGAGAGACCCAGTACTTC. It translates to CSVGPGDLGETQYF.

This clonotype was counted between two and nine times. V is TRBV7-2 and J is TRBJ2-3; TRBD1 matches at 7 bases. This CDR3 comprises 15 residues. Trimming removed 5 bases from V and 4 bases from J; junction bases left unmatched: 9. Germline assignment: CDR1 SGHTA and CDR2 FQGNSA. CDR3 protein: CASSLRQGMADTQYF. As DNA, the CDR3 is TGTGCCAGCAGCCTGAGACAGGGTATGGCAGATACGCAGTATTTT.

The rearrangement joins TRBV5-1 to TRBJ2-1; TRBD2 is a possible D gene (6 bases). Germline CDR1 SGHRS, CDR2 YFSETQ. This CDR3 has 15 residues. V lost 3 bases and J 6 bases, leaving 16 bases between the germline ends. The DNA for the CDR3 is TGCGCCAGCAGCTCCGGGGGAGGTCAGCTCAATGAGCAGTTCTTC. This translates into CASSSGGGQLNEQFF.

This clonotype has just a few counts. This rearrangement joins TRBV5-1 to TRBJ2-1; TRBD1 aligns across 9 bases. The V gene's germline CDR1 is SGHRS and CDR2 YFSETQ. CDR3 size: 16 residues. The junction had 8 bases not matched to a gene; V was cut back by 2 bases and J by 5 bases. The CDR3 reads CASSLAPGQGHNEQFF. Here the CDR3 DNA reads TGCGCCAGCAGCTTAGCCCCGGGACAGGGACACAATGAGCAGTTCTTC.

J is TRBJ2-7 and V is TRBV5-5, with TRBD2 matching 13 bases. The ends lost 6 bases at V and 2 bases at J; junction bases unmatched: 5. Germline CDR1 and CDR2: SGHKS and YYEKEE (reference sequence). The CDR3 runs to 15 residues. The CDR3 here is CASTGLAGATYEQYF. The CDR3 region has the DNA TGTGCCAGCACCGGACTAGCGGGGGCTACCTACGAGCAGTACTTC. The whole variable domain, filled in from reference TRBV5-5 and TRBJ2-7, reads DAGVTQSPTHLIKTRGQQVTLRCSPISGHKSVSWYQQVLGQGPQFIFQYYEKEERGRGNFPDRFSARQFPNYSSELNVNALLLGDSALYLCASTGLAGATYEQYFGPGTRLTVT.

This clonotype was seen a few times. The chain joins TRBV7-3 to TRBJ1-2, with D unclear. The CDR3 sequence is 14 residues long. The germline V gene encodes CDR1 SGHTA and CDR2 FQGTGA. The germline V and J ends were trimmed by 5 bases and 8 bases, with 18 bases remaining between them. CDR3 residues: CASSLSGSDGGYTF. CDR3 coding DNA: TGTGCCAGCAGCCTCAGTGGCTCAGACGGAGGCTACACCTTC.

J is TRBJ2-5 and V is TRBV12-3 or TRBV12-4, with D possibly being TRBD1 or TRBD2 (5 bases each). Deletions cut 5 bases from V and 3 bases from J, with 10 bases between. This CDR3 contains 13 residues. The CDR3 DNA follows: TGTGCCAGCAGTACTAGACAGAAAGAGACCCAGTACTTC. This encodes CASSTRQKETQYF.

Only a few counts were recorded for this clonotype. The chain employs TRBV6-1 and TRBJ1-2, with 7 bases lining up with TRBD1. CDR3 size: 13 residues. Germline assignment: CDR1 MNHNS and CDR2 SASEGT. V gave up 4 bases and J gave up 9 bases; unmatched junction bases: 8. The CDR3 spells CASSATGVWSYTF. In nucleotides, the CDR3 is TGTGCCAGCAGTGCCACAGGGGTTTGGAGCTACACCTTC.

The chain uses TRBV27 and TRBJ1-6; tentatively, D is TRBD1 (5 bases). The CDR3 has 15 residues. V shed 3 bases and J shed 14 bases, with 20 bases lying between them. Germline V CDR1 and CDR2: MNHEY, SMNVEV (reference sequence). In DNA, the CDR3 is TGTGCCAGCAGTTTTTATGACCAGGGTTCTATATCCCTCCACTTT. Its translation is CASSFYDQGSISLHF.

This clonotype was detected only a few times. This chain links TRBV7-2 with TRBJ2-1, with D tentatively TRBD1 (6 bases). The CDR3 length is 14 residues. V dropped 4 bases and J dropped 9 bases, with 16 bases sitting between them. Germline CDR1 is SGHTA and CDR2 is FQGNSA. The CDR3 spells CASSSTQGWGEQFF. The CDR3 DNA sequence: TGTGCCAGCAGCTCAACTCAGGGGTGGGGTGAGCAGTTCTTC.

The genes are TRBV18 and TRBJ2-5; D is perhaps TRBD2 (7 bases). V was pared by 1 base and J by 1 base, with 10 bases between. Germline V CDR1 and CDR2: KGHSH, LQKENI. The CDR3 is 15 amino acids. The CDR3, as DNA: TGTGCCAGCTCACCACGAGGGGGGGTCCAAGAGACCCAGTACTTC. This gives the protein CASSPRGGVQETQYF.

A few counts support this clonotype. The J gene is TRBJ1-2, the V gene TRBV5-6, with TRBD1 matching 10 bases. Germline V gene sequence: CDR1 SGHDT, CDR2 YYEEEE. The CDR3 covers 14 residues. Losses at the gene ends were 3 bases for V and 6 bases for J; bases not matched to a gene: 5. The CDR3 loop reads CASSWGTGVDGYTF. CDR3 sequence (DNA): TGTGCCAGCAGCTGGGGGACAGGGGTGGATGGCTACACCTTC.

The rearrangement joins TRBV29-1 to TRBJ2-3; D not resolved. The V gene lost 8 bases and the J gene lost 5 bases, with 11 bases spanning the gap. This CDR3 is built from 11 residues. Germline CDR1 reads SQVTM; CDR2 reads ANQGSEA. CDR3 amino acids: CSRSSGDTQYF. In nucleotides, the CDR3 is TGCAGCAGAAGTTCAGGAGATACGCAGTATTTT.

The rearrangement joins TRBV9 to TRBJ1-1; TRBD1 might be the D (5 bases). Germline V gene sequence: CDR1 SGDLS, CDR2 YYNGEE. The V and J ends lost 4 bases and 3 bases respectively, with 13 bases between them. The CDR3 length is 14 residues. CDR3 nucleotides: TGTGCCAGCAGCCCGAAATTAGGGGACACTGAAGCTTTCTTT. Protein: CASSPKLGDTEAFF.

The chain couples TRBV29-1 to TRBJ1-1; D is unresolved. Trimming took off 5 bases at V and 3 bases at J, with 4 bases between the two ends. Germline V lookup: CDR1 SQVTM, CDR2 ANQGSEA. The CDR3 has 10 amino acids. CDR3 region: CSVTYTEAFF. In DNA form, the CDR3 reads TGCAGCGTTACTTACACTGAAGCTTTCTTT.

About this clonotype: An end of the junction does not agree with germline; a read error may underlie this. The CDR3 reads CVSSQVWTGGRYNEQFF. In DNA form, the CDR3 reads TGCGTCAGCAGCCAAGTGTGGACAGGGGGTCGGTACAATGAGCAGTTCTTC. The chain couples TRBV4-3 to TRBJ2-1; 10 positions match TRBD1. This CDR3 region has 17 residues. Germline V CDR1 and CDR2: LGHNA, YSLEER.

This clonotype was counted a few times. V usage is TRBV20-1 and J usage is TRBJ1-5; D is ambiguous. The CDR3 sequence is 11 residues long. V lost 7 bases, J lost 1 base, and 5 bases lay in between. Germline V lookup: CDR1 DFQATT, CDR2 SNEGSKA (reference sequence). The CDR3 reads CSVTSNQPQHF. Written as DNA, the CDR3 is TGCAGTGTTACGAGCAATCAGCCCCAGCATTTT.

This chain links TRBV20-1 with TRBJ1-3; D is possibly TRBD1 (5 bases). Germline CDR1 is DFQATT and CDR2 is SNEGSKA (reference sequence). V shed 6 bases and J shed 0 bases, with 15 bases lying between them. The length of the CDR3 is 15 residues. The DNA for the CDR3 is TGCAGTGCCGGGGCACAGTTCGACTCTGGAAACACCATATATTTT. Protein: CSAGAQFDSGNTIYF.

The CDR3 sequence is CASSAAGNTEAFF. Written as DNA, the CDR3 is TGTGCCAGCAGCGCGGCAGGGAACACTGAAGCTTTCTTT. The chain combines TRBV9 with TRBJ1-1; D gene ambiguous. The CDR3 is 13 residues long. The ends were cut back, 3 bases at V and 1 base at J, with 7 bases in the middle. The germline V gene has CDR1 SGDLS and CDR2 YYNGEE.

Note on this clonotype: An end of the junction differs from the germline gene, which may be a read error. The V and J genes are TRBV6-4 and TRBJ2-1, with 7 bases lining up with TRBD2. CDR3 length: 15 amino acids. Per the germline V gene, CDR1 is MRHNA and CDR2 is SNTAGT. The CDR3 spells CTSSDSGGSYNEQFF. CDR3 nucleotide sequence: TGTACCAGCAGTGACTCGGGGGGTTCCTACAATGAGCAGTTCTTC.

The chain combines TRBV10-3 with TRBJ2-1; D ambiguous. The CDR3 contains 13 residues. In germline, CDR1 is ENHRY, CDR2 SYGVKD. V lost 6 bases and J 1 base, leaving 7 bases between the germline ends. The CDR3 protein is CAIRAGSYNEQFF. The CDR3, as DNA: TGTGCCATCAGGGCAGGTTCCTACAATGAGCAGTTCTTC.

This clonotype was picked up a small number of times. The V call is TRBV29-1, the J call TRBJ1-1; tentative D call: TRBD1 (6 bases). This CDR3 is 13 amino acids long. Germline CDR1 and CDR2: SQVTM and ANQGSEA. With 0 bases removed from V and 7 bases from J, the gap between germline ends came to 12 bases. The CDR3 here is CSVEDPTGLEAFF. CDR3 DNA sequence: TGCAGCGTTGAAGACCCGACAGGACTTGAAGCTTTCTTT.